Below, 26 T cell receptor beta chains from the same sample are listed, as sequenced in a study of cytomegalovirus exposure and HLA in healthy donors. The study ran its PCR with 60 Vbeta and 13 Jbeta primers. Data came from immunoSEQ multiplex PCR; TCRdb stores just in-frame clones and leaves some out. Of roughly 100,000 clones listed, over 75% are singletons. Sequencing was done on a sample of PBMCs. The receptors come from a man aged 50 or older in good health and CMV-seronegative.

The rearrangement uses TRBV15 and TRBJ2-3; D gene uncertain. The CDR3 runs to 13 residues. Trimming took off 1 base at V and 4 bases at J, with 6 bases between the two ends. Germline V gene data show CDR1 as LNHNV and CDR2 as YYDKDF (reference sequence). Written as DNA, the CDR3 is TGTGCCACCAGCAGAGCCGCGGCAGATACGCAGTATTTT. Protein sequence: CATSRAAADTQYF. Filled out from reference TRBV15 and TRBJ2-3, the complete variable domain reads DAMVIQNPRYQVTQFGKPVTLSCSQTLNHNVMYWYQQKSSQAPKLLFHYYDKDFNNEADTPDNFQSRRPNTSFCFLDIRSPGLGDTAMYLCATSRAAADTQYFGPGTRLTVL.

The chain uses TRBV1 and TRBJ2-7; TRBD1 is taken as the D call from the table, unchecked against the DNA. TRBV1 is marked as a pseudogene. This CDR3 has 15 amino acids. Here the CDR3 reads CTSSQAGQSVRAQYF. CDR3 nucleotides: TGCACCAGCAGCCAAGCGGGACAGAGCGTACGTGCGCAGTACTTC.

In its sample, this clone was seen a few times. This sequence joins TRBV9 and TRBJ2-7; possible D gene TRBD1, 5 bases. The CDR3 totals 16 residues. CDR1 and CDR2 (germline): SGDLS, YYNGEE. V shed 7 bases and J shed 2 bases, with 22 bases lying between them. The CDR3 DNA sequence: TGTGCCAGCGGTCAACAGGCCAAAGTTCCGGCCTACGAGCAGTACTTC. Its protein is CASGQQAKVPAYEQYF.

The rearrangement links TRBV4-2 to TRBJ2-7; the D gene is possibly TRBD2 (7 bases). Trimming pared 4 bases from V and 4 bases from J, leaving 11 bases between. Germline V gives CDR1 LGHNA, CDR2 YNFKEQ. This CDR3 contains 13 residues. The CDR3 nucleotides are TGTGCCAGCAGCCCCGGGGGGCCTTACGAGCAGTACTTC. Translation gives CASSPGGPYEQYF.

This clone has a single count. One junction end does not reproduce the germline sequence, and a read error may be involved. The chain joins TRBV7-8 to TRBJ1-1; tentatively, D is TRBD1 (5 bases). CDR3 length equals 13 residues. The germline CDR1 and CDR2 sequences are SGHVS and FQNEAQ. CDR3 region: CAGSLSGGTEAFF. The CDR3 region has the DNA TGTGCCGGCAGCTTATCCGGGGGCACTGAAGCTTTCTTT.

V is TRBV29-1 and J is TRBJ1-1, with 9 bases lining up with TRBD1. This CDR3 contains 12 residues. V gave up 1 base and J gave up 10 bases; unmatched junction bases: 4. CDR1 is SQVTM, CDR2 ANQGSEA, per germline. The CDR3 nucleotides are TGCAGCGTTGAAGTGGAGGACAGGGGAGCTTTCTTT. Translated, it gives CSVEVEDRGAFF.

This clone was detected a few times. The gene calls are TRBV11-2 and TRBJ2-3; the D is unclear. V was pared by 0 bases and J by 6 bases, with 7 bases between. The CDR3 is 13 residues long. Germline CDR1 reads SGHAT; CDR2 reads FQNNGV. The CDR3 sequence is CASSLDFGDTQYF. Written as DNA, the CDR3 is TGTGCCAGCAGCTTAGATTTCGGGGATACGCAGTATTTT.

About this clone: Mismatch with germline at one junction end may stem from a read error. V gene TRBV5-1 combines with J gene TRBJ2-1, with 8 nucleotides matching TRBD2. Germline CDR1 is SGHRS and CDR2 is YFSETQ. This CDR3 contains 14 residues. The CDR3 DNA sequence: TGCGCCAGCAGGTTGGTTAGCGGGAACAATGAGCAGTTCTTC. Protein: CASRLVSGNNEQFF.

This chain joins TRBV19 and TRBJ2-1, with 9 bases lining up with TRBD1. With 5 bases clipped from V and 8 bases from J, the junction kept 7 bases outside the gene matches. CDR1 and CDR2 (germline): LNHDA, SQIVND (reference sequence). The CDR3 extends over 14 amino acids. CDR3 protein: CASSVARDRDEQFF. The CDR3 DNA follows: TGTGCCAGTAGTGTAGCCCGGGACAGGGATGAGCAGTTCTTC.

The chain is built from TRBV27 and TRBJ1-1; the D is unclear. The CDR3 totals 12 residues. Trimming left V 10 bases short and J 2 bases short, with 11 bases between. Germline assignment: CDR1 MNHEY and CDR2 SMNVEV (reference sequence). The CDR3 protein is CATKGRNTEAFF. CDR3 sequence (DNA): TGTGCCACTAAAGGGAGAAACACTGAAGCTTTCTTT.

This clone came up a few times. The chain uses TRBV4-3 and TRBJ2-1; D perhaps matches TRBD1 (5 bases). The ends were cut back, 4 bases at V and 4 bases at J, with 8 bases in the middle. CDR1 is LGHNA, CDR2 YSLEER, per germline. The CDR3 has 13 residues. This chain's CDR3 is CASSRTRYNEQFF. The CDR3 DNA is TGCGCCAGCAGCCGGACACGATACAATGAGCAGTTCTTC.

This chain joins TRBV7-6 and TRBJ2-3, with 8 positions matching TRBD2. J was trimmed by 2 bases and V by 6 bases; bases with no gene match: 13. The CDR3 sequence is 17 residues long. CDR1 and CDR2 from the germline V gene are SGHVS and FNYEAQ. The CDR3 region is CASSSQTSETFTDTQYF. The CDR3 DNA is TGTGCCAGCAGTTCGCAGACTAGCGAGACCTTCACAGATACGCAGTATTTT. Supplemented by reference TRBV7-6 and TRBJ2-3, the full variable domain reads GAGVSQSPRYKVTKRGQDVALRCDPISGHVSLYWYRQALGQGPEFLTYFNYEAQQDKSGLPNDRFSAERPEGSISTLTIQRTEQRDSAMYRCASSSQTSETFTDTQYFGPGTRLTVL.

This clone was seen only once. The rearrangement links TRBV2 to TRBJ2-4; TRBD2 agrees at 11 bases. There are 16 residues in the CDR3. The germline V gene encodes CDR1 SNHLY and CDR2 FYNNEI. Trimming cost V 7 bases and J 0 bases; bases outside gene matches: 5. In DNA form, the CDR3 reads TGTGCCAGCACACTAGCGGGAGTTTTAGCCAAAAACATTCAGTACTTC. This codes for CASTLAGVLAKNIQYF.

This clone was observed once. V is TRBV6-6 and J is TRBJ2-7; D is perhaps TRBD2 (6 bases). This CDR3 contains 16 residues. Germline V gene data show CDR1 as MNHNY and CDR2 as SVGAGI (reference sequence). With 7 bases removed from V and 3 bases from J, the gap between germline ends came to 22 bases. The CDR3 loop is CASIPGGSRDHYEQYF. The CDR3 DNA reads TGTGCCAGCATCCCGGGTGGCTCGCGGGACCACTACGAGCAGTACTTC.

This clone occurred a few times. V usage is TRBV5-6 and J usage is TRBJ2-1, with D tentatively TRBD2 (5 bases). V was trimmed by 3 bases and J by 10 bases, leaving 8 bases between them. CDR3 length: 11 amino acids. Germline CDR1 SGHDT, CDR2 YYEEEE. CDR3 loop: CASSSGWEQFF. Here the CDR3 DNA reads TGTGCCAGCAGCTCGGGATGGGAGCAGTTCTTC.

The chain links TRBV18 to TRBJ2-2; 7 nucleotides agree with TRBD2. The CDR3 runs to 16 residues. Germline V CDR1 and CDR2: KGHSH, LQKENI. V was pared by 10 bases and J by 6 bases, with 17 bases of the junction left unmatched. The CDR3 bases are TGTGCCACCTCCGAGAACAATCCCGGGGGGTCCGGGGAGCTGTTTTTT. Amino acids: CATSENNPGGSGELFF.

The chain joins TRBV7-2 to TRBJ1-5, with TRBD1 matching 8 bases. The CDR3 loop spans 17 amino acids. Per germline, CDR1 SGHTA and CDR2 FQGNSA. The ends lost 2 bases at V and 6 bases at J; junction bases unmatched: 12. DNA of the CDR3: TGTGCCAGCAGCTTAATCGCAGGGGGCGATTGGGCTCAGCCCCAGCATTTT. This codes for CASSLIAGGDWAQPQHF.

The chain's CDR3 is CASSQHEGQGARGANVLTF. The CDR3 DNA is TGCGCCAGCAGTCAACACGAAGGACAGGGGGCGCGAGGGGCCAACGTCCTGACTTTC. V gene TRBV23-1 combines with J gene TRBJ2-6, with 11 bases fitting TRBD1. TRBV23-1 is noted as an ORF with a role that remains uncertain. The CDR3 is 19 amino acids. With 2 bases clipped from V and 4 bases from J, the junction kept 10 bases outside the gene matches.

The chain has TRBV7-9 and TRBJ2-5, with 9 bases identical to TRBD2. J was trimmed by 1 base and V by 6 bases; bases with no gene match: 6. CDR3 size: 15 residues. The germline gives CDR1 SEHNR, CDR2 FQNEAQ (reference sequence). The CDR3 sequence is CASSLAGGGQETQYF. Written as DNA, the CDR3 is TGTGCCAGCAGTTTGGCGGGAGGGGGCCAAGAGACCCAGTACTTC.

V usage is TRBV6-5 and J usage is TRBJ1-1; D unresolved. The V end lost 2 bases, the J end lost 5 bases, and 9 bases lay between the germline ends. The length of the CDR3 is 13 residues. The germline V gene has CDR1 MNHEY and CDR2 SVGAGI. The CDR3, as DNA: TGTGCCAGCAGTTACCCGGGAAGGACTGAAGCTTTCTTT. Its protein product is CASSYPGRTEAFF.

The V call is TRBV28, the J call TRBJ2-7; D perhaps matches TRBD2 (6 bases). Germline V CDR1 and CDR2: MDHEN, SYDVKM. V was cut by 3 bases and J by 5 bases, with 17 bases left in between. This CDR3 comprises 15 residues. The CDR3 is CASSFHSGLSDEQYF. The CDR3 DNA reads TGTGCCAGCAGTTTCCATAGCGGTCTTTCCGACGAGCAGTACTTC.

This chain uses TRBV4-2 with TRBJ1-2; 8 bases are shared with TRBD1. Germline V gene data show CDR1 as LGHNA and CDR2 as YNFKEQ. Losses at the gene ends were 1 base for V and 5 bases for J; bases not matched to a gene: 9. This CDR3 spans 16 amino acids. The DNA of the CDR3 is TGTGCCAGCAGCCAAGTCGGGAACAGGGGGGAGTATGGCTACACCTTC. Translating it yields CASSQVGNRGEYGYTF.

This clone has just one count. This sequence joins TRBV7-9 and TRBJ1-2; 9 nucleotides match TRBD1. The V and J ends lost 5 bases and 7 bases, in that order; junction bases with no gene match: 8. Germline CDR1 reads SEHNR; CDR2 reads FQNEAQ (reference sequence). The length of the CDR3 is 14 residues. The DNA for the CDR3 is TGTGCCAGCAGCCGGACAGGGGCCCCGGTTGGCTACACCTTC. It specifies CASSRTGAPVGYTF.

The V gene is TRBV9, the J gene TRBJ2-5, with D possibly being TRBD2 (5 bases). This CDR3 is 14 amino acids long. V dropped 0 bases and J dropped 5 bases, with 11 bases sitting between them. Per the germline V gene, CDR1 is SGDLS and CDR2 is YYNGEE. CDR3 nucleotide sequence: TGTGCCAGCAGCGTAGGCGGGCCGGGTGAGACCCAGTACTTC. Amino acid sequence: CASSVGGPGETQYF. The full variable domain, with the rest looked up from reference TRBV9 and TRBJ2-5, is DSGVTQTPKHLITATGQRVTLRCSPRSGDLSVYWYQQSLDQGLQFLIQYYNGEERAKGNILERFSAQQFPDLHSELNLSSLELGDSALYFCASSVGGPGETQYFGPGTRLLVL.

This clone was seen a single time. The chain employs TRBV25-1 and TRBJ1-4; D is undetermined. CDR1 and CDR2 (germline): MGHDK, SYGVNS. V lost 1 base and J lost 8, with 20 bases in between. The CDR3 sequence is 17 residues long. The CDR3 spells CASSELPSIRGNEKLFF. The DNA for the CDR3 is TGTGCCAGCAGTGAATTGCCCTCGATCAGAGGGAACGAAAAACTGTTTTTT. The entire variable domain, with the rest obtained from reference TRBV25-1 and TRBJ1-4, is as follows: EADIYQTPRYLVIGTGKKITLECSQTMGHDKMYWYQQDPGMELHLIHYSYGVNSTEKGDLSSESTVSRIRTEHFPLTLESARPSHTSQYLCASSELPSIRGNEKLFFGSGTQLSVL.

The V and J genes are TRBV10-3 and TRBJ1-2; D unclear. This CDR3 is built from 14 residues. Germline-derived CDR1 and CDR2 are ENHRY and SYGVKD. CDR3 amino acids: CVTKVPKAGYGYTF. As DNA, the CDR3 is TGTGTCACAAAGGTCCCCAAAGCGGGTTATGGCTACACCTTC.